The 26 T cell receptor beta chains reported below all come from one sample, sequenced in a study of blood T cell repertoires in COVID-19 (dated by TCRdb to the early 2020s). Library method: the immunoSEQ multiplex PCR assay. Here the immuneACCESS table is served through TCRdb, limited to in-frame sequences with V and J called. Missing clones are a known gap in these copies; in checked studies unresolved V genes cover under half, and the rest lacks a known reason. In this sample the table shows over 250,000 clones, approximately 88% of which occur a single time. Jointly, the top ten make up less than 2.5% of the sample. What was sequenced was peripheral blood. The receptors here all came from a man aged 45-65 years with acute or convalescent COVID-19.

V gene TRBV9 combines with J gene TRBJ2-1; 11 bases line up with TRBD2. V trimming: 0 bases; J trimming: 6 bases; junction bases outside the gene matches: 11. Germline CDR1 SGDLS, CDR2 YYNGEE. CDR3 length: 18 amino acids. DNA of the CDR3: TGTGCCAGCAGCGTAGCGGGTAGCGGGGGGGCTGGTCCCAATGAGCAGTTCTTC. It codes for CASSVAGSGGAGPNEQFF.

The chain is built from TRBV5-1 and TRBJ2-5; 7 bases agree with TRBD2. Germline V lookup: CDR1 SGHRS, CDR2 YFSETQ. V lost 4 bases, J lost 4 bases, and 7 bases stayed unmatched. The CDR3 has 14 amino acids. The CDR3 nucleotides are TGCGCCAGCAGCCGCCTGGGGGGGGGAGAGACCCAGTACTTC. Protein sequence: CASSRLGGGETQYF.

V usage is TRBV12-3 or TRBV12-4 and J usage is TRBJ1-5; no definite D call. Trimming took off 8 bases at V and 5 bases at J, with 10 bases between the two ends. The CDR3 sequence is 12 residues long. CDR3 region: CASSLQYQPQHF. Here the CDR3 DNA reads TGTGCCAGCTCCTTACAGTATCAGCCCCAGCATTTT.

This chain connects TRBV6-5 to TRBJ1-4, with 7 positions matching TRBD1. CDR3 length: 15 residues. From germline, CDR1 is MNHEY and CDR2 SVGAGI. The trim removed 0 bases at V and 8 bases at J, leaving 6 bases unmatched. This chain's CDR3 is CASSYSNIRGEKLFF. CDR3 nucleotides: TGTGCCAGCAGTTACTCGAATATCAGGGGGGAAAAACTGTTTTTT.

This chain uses TRBV30 with TRBJ1-5; D gene unclear. The germline CDR1 and CDR2 sequences are GTSNPN and SVGIG (reference sequence). V gave up 0 bases and J gave up 7 bases, with 13 bases separating them. There are 14 residues in the CDR3. In nucleotides, the CDR3 is TGTGCCTGGAGTGTACTGGGAGCCAACCAGCCCCAGCATTTT. Protein product: CAWSVLGANQPQHF. The full variable domain, completed using reference TRBV30 and TRBJ1-5, is SQTIHQWPATLVQPVGSPLSLECTVEGTSNPNLYWYRQAAGRGLQLLFYSVGIGQISSEVPQNLSASRPQDRQFILSSKKLLLSDSGFYLCAWSVLGANQPQHFGDGTRLSIL.

The chain recombines TRBV6-5 with TRBJ2-1, with 8 bases identical to TRBD2. Per the germline V gene, CDR1 is MNHEY and CDR2 is SVGAGI. J gave up 9 bases and V 6 bases, and 13 bases lay outside the gene matches. This CDR3 spans 15 amino acids. The CDR3 nucleotides are TGTGCCAGCAGCCAACGGGGCTTAGCGGGGAGTGAGCAGTTCTTC. This sequence encodes CASSQRGLAGSEQFF.

V and J are TRBV6-5 and TRBJ1-1; no firm D call. Germline loops: CDR1 MNHEY, CDR2 SVGAGI. The CDR3 contains 12 residues. V gave up 7 bases and J gave up 6 bases, with 12 bases separating them. CDR3 DNA sequence: TGTGCCAGCAATACCCGTGGGCCTGAAGCTTTCTTT. Its translation is CASNTRGPEAFF.

The chain uses TRBV9 and TRBJ1-2; D gene uncertain. CDR1 and CDR2 (germline): SGDLS, YYNGEE. The CDR3 extends over 15 amino acids. The ends were cut back, 2 bases at V and 4 bases at J, with 15 bases in the middle. The CDR3 nucleotides are TGTGCCAGCAGCGTGGGGAGCGTAACCTCCTATGGCTACACCTTC. Residues: CASSVGSVTSYGYTF.

Only one count was recorded for this clone. This sequence joins TRBV5-5 and TRBJ1-6; no clear D gene. Deletions cut 2 bases from V and 2 bases from J, with 14 bases between. Germline V gene sequence: CDR1 SGHKS, CDR2 YYEKEE (reference sequence). This CDR3 has 17 residues. CDR3: CASSFAGGRPYNSPLHF. The CDR3, as DNA: TGTGCCAGCAGCTTCGCTGGAGGGAGACCCTATAATTCACCCCTCCACTTT. Supplemented by reference TRBV5-5 and TRBJ1-6, the full variable domain reads DAGVTQSPTHLIKTRGQQVTLRCSPISGHKSVSWYQQVLGQGPQFIFQYYEKEERGRGNFPDRFSARQFPNYSSELNVNALLLGDSALYLCASSFAGGRPYNSPLHFGNGTRLTVT.

The V and J genes are TRBV2 and TRBJ1-6; D is possibly TRBD1 (6 bases). The CDR3 length is 14 residues. Germline V gene data show CDR1 as SNHLY and CDR2 as FYNNEI. V was cut by 2 bases and J by 10 bases, with 12 bases left in between. CDR3: CASSESTGGSPLHF. CDR3 coding DNA: TGTGCCAGCAGTGAATCGACAGGAGGATCACCCCTCCACTTT.

The chain has TRBV5-6 and TRBJ1-6, with D maybe TRBD1 (5 bases). The ends were cut back, 0 bases at V and 3 bases at J, with 10 bases in the middle. The CDR3 totals 16 residues. Germline loops: CDR1 SGHDT, CDR2 YYEEEE. The CDR3 DNA sequence: TGTGCCAGCAGCTTGGGAGGACACGGCTATAATTCACCCCTCCACTTT. Translated: CASSLGGHGYNSPLHF.

The chain uses TRBV7-8 and TRBJ1-2, with a tentative D call TRBD1 (5 bases). This CDR3 region has 15 residues. V was pared by 0 bases and J by 3 bases, with 11 bases between. In germline, CDR1 is SGHVS, CDR2 FQNEAQ. The chain's CDR3 is CASSLAGGGDYGYTF. CDR3 in DNA: TGTGCCAGCAGCTTAGCCGGCGGAGGGGACTATGGCTACACCTTC.

The gene calls are TRBV9 and TRBJ2-7; a possible D gene is TRBD1 (5 bases). CDR3 length: 14 amino acids. Germline assignment: CDR1 SGDLS and CDR2 YYNGEE. V lost 3 bases to trimming and J lost 1 base, with 11 bases between them. The CDR3 nucleotides are TGTGCCAGCAGCGCCAGGGATTTGTCCTACGAGCAGTACTTC. Translated, it gives CASSARDLSYEQYF.

J is TRBJ2-5 and V is TRBV27; the D gene is possibly TRBD2 (6 bases). Germline V gives CDR1 MNHEY, CDR2 SMNVEV (reference sequence). This CDR3 comprises 14 residues. Trimming stripped 2 bases from V and 5 bases from J, with 12 bases between. CDR3: CASSLMSSAETQYF. Written as DNA, the CDR3 is TGTGCCAGCAGTTTAATGTCTAGCGCGGAGACCCAGTACTTC.

This clone occurred once. J is TRBJ2-1 and V is TRBV24-1, with D unresolved. This CDR3 is built from 16 residues. V was cut by 2 bases and J by 0 bases, with 10 bases left in between. Germline CDR1 reads KGHDR; CDR2 reads SFDVKD. This chain's CDR3 is CATSDSFSISYNEQFF. The CDR3 nucleotides read TGTGCCACCAGTGATTCCTTTAGTATCTCCTACAATGAGCAGTTCTTC.

The chain couples TRBV7-9 to TRBJ1-4; D gene ambiguous. The CDR3 sequence is 16 residues long. Trimming cost V 1 base and J 0 bases, with 9 bases left between them. The V gene's germline CDR1 is SEHNR and CDR2 FQNEAQ (reference sequence). The CDR3 is CASSLVGLPTNEKLFF. CDR3 DNA sequence: TGTGCCAGCAGCTTAGTGGGCCTCCCAACTAATGAAAAACTGTTTTTT.

The chain combines TRBV6-5 with TRBJ2-2; 7 nucleotides agree with TRBD1. V lost 0 bases and J lost 2; bases outside the gene matches: 3. Germline values: CDR1 MNHEY, CDR2 SVGAGI. The CDR3 runs 16 residues. The CDR3 region is CASSYSWDRNTGELFF. The CDR3 DNA is TGTGCCAGCAGTTACTCTTGGGACAGAAACACCGGGGAGCTGTTTTTT.

The rearrangement links TRBV9 to TRBJ2-1; perhaps TRBD2 as D (7 bases). V lost 2 bases, J lost 5 bases, and 14 bases lay in between. Germline V CDR1 and CDR2: SGDLS, YYNGEE. This CDR3 has 15 residues. The CDR3 region has the DNA TGTGCCAGCAGCGTCGATGGGGGGGGGCACAATGAGCAGTTCTTC. Translation: CASSVDGGGHNEQFF.

The rearrangement joins TRBV7-9 to TRBJ2-1, with 9 bases lining up with TRBD2. Germline lookup yields CDR1 SEHNR and CDR2 FQNEAQ (reference sequence). The CDR3 is 16 amino acids. V gave up 1 base and J gave up 4 bases; unmatched junction bases: 5. The DNA of the CDR3 is TGTGCCAGCAGCTTAGAGGGTAGCGGGGGATACAATGAGCAGTTCTTC. This codes for CASSLEGSGGYNEQFF.

The rearrangement links TRBV5-6 to TRBJ2-2, with TRBD2 identical over 12 bases. In germline, CDR1 is SGHDT, CDR2 YYEEEE. The CDR3 contains 16 residues. The V segment lost 4 bases and the J segment 8 bases; nucleotides outside the gene matches: 9. The DNA of the CDR3 is TGTGCCAGCAGCCGCCGGCTAGCGGGGGGGACGGGGGAGCTGTTTTTT. Protein: CASSRRLAGGTGELFF.

The sample holds one count of this clone. This chain joins TRBV5-1 and TRBJ2-5; tentative D call: TRBD2 (7 bases). The germline V gene encodes CDR1 SGHRS and CDR2 YFSETQ. This CDR3 is built from 15 residues. V was trimmed by 0 bases and J by 4 bases, leaving 13 bases between them. The CDR3 DNA is TGCGCCAGCAGCTTGGAGGGGGGGCGAGGAGAGACCCAGTACTTC. Its translation: CASSLEGGRGETQYF.

The chain links TRBV7-6 to TRBJ2-7, with 11 bases identical to TRBD2. V dropped 5 bases and J dropped 3; count of bases not matched to a gene: 9. Germline V gene sequence: CDR1 SGHVS, CDR2 FNYEAQ. This CDR3 region has 16 residues. CDR3 coding DNA: TGTGCCAGCAGCGGAACTAGCGGGGGCCCCGTCTACGAGCAGTACTTC. Amino acid sequence: CASSGTSGGPVYEQYF.

The chain couples TRBV19 to TRBJ2-4; 9 positions match TRBD2. CDR1 and CDR2 (germline): LNHDA, SQIVND (reference sequence). Unmatched junction bases numbered 6, after V lost 5 bases and J lost 7 bases. The length of the CDR3 is 14 residues. CDR3 DNA: TGTGCCAGTAGTTTGGCTAGCGGGGTGAACATTCAGTACTTC. Encoded protein: CASSLASGVNIQYF.

This chain links TRBV18 with TRBJ1-1; D is unclear. Trimming removed 5 bases at V and 7 bases at J, with 11 bases between. CDR1 KGHSH and CDR2 LQKENI come from the germline V gene. The length of the CDR3 is 12 residues. In nucleotides, the CDR3 is TGTGCCAGCTCATTCCCCGGGGATGAAGCTTTCTTT. Its translation: CASSFPGDEAFF.

The V gene is TRBV5-5, the J gene TRBJ2-3; 10 bases fit TRBD1. The CDR3 has 14 residues. CDR1 is SGHKS, CDR2 YYEKEE, per germline (reference sequence). After removal of 4 bases from V and 5 bases from J, the junction contained 4 bases not matched to a gene. This CDR3 reads CASSLTGGEDTQYF. The CDR3 DNA is TGTGCCAGCAGCCTGACAGGGGGCGAAGATACGCAGTATTTT.

This clone was counted many times. In nucleotides, the CDR3 is TGTGCCAGCAGTTCGCGGTCAGGGGTCGATACGCAGTATTTT. Translation: CASSSRSGVDTQYF. The gene calls are TRBV27 and TRBJ2-3; D may be TRBD1 (6 bases). V lost 4 bases and J 6 bases, leaving 14 bases between the germline ends. Per germline, CDR1 MNHEY and CDR2 SMNVEV (reference sequence). The CDR3 has 14 amino acids.